The 15 T cell receptor beta chains presented below share a single source sample, sequenced in a study of blood T cell repertoires in COVID-19. The protocol was immunoSEQ multiplex PCR, while the TCRdb copy is restricted to in-frame clones and leaves out a portion. In the table there are approximately 98,000 clones, 71% of which are singletons. The sample taken for sequencing was peripheral blood. The origin of the receptors is a middle-aged woman with acute or convalescent COVID-19.

DNA of the CDR3: TGTGCCAGCAGCTTAGGTCCGGGATCACCCCTCCACTTT. It encodes CASSLGPGSPLHF. The chain uses TRBV7-2 and TRBJ1-6; unclear D gene. Trimming removed 1 base at V and 10 bases at J, with 8 bases between. CDR1 is SGHTA and CDR2 is FQGNSA in the germline V gene. The CDR3 spans 13 residues.

The J gene is TRBJ1-5, the V gene TRBV19, with unresolved D. V was shortened by 5 bases and J by 2 bases, with 10 bases between the two germline ends. The CDR3 is made up of 14 amino acids. CDR1 is LNHDA and CDR2 is SQIVND in the germline V gene (reference sequence). The CDR3 loop reads CASSYARGNQPQHF. The CDR3 nucleotides are TGTGCCAGTAGTTACGCTCGAGGCAATCAGCCCCAGCATTTT.

CDR3 region: CASSLKAGEDTQYF. The DNA of the CDR3 is TGTGCCAGCAGCTTAAAGGCGGGGGAAGATACGCAGTATTTT. The V gene is TRBV7-2, the J gene TRBJ2-3; TRBD2 matches 7 bases. Trimming removed 2 bases from V and 5 bases from J; junction bases left unmatched: 4. The length of the CDR3 is 14 residues. Germline V gene data show CDR1 as SGHTA and CDR2 as FQGNSA.

The chain combines TRBV12-5 with TRBJ2-3; 8 bases align to TRBD1. The CDR3 is 16 residues long. V lost 3 bases and J lost 7; bases outside the gene matches: 12. Looked up from germline, CDR1 is LGHNT and CDR2 is FRNRAP. The DNA for the CDR3 is TGTGCTAGTGGTTTCCAAGGGACAGGCGTGGGTCATACGCAGTATTTT. Translated, it gives CASGFQGTGVGHTQYF.

The chain carries TRBV29-1 and TRBJ1-1; weak D call: TRBD1 (5 bases). The V and J ends lost 7 bases and 10 bases respectively, with 19 bases between them. The length of the CDR3 is 12 residues. Germline V CDR1 and CDR2: SQVTM, ANQGSEA. CDR3 amino acids: CSGSDIYGGAFF. The DNA for the CDR3 is TGCAGCGGTTCGGATATCTACGGGGGAGCTTTCTTT. The variable domain in full, with the rest retrieved from reference TRBV29-1 and TRBJ1-1, is SAVISQKPSRDICQRGTSLTIQCQVDSQVTMMFWYRQQPGQSLTLIATANQGSEATYESGFVIDKFPISRPNLTFSTLTVSNMSPEDSSIYLCSGSDIYGGAFFGQGTRLTVV.

V is TRBV12-3 or TRBV12-4 and J is TRBJ2-1; D might be TRBD1 (5 bases). V shed 8 bases and J shed 3 bases, with 8 bases lying between them. The CDR3 contains 12 residues. The CDR3 sequence: CASEDSYNEQFF. CDR3 sequence (DNA): TGTGCCAGCGAAGACAGCTACAATGAGCAGTTCTTC.

This clone has a handful of counts. The genes are TRBV4-3 and TRBJ2-3; 8 bases match TRBD2. Germline V CDR1 and CDR2: LGHNA, YSLEER. V was pared by 1 base and J by 4 bases, with 10 bases of the junction left unmatched. The length of the CDR3 is 17 residues. CDR3: CASSQGQTLSGADTQYF. The DNA for the CDR3 is TGCGCCAGCAGCCAAGGCCAAACCCTTAGCGGGGCAGATACGCAGTATTTT.

The rearrangement joins TRBV29-1 to TRBJ2-3; 11 bases fit TRBD1. CDR3 length: 14 amino acids. Unmatched junction bases numbered 6, after V lost 6 bases and J lost 4 bases. The germline V gene encodes CDR1 SQVTM and CDR2 ANQGSEA. The CDR3 coding sequence is TGCAGCGTCGCAAGGGACAGGGGGGCAGATACGCAGTATTTT. Its protein is CSVARDRGADTQYF.

V and J are TRBV5-1 and TRBJ1-1, with D maybe TRBD1 (6 bases). Germline V gene sequence: CDR1 SGHRS, CDR2 YFSETQ. The CDR3 covers 17 residues. Trimming shortened V by 2 bases and J by 0 bases, and 17 bases separated the two germline ends. The CDR3 reads CASSFSSWGHLNTEAFF. The DNA of the CDR3 is TGCGCCAGCAGCTTCTCGTCTTGGGGACATCTGAACACTGAAGCTTTCTTT.

V gene TRBV7-2 combines with J gene TRBJ2-3, with D perhaps matching TRBD2 (6 bases). V lost 3 bases and J lost 0, with 7 bases in between. Germline-derived CDR1 and CDR2 are SGHTA and FQGNSA. The CDR3 is 14 amino acids. In DNA, the CDR3 is TGTGCCAGCAGCTTCGGGGGTAGCACAGATACGCAGTATTTT. This codes for CASSFGGSTDTQYF.

The chain uses TRBV3-1 (or the pseudogene TRBV3-2) and TRBJ1-2; possibly TRBD1 for D (5 bases). In germline, CDR1 is LGHDT, CDR2 YNNKEL (reference sequence). This CDR3 spans 15 amino acids. The V end was cut by 4 bases, the J end by 6 bases, with 18 bases between. The CDR3 DNA is TGTGCCAGCAGCCCCGTAAGGGGAGGGAGCGATGGCTACACCTTC. Its protein product is CASSPVRGGSDGYTF.

The V and J genes are TRBV30 and TRBJ2-3; D is uncertain. The germline CDR1 and CDR2 sequences are GTSNPN and SVGIG (reference sequence). The length of the CDR3 is 13 residues. The V and J ends lost 1 base and 0 bases respectively, with 5 bases between them. DNA of the CDR3: TGTGCCTGGAGTGGCAGGAGCACAGATACGCAGTATTTT. Its protein is CAWSGRSTDTQYF.

The V call is TRBV11-2, the J call TRBJ1-6, with a tentative D call TRBD1 (5 bases). Germline V CDR1 and CDR2: SGHAT, FQNNGV. The ends were cut back, 2 bases at V and 10 bases at J, with 9 bases in the middle. This CDR3 is 13 amino acids long. The DNA of the CDR3 is TGTGCCAGCAGCTTACGGCGGGGGTCACCCCTCCACTTT. This gives the protein CASSLRRGSPLHF.

J is TRBJ1-2 and V is TRBV28; unclear D gene. The length of the CDR3 is 13 residues. V dropped 2 bases and J dropped 8 bases, with 12 bases sitting between them. The germline CDR1 and CDR2 sequences are MDHEN and SYDVKM. CDR3 bases: TGTGCCAGCAGTTTAGGTGGAGGGAGAGGCTACACCTTC. Translated, it gives CASSLGGGRGYTF.

This clone has a count of ten or more. This chain connects TRBV5-1 to TRBJ1-4; 7 bases align to TRBD1. This CDR3 has 14 amino acids. The trim removed 0 bases at V and 5 bases at J, leaving 1 base unmatched. The germline gives CDR1 SGHRS, CDR2 YFSETQ. The CDR3 coding sequence is TGCGCCAGCAGCTTGGGACAGGGAAATGAAAAACTGTTTTTT. Its translation is CASSLGQGNEKLFF.